There are a few counts of the clone carrying this T cell receptor beta chain. Other DNA sequences in this sample translate to the same CDR3. This specimen comes from a study of blood T cell repertoires in COVID-19. Study background: The cDNA or gDNA used as material had been derived from T cells, B-cell-depleted T cells, or PBMCs.

The Seattle patients, enrolled during active infection, were followed longitudinally. As originally analysed: Counts of nucleated cells, estimated from reference gene primer amplification, were obtained. Assay used: immunoSEQ multiplex PCR; TCRdb lists only in-frame clones, some missing. The V and J calls and clone size are taken from that table; D and trimming were inferred from the DNA. The sample carries around 180,000 clones, about four fifths recorded once. The source of this sequence is a woman of 80 years or more with COVID-19, enrolled during active disease. The source material was peripheral blood.

CDR3 nucleotide sequence: TGCGCCAGCAGCTTGGAATCTCCTAACTATGGCTACACCTTC. Amino acid sequence: CASSLESPNYGYTF. The J gene is TRBJ1-2, the V gene TRBV5-1, with D unresolved. Germline V gives CDR1 SGHRS, CDR2 YFSETQ. The ends were cut back, 0 bases at V and 0 bases at J, with 6 bases in the middle. The CDR3 consists of 14 residues.